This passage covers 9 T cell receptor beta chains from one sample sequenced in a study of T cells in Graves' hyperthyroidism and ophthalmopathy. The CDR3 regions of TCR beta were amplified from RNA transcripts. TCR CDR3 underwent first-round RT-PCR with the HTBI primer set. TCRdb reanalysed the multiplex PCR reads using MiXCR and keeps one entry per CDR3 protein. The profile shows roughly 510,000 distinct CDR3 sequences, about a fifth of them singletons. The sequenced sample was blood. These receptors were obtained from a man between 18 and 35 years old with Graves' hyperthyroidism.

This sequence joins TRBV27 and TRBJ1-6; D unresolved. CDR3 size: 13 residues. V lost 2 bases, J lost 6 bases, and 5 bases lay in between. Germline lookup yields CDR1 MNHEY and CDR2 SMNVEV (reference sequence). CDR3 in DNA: TGTGCCAGCAGTTTACTAAGTAATTCACCCCTCCACTTT. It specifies CASSLLSNSPLHF.

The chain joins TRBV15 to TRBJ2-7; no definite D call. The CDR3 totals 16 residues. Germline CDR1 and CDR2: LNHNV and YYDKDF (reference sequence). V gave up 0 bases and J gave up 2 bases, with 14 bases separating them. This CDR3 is CATSRDPGRSPYEQYF. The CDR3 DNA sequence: TGTGCCACCAGCAGAGATCCCGGACGGAGTCCCTACGAGCAGTACTTC. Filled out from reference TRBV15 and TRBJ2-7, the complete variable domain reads DAMVIQNPRYQVTQFGKPVTLSCSQTLNHNVMYWYQQKSSQAPKLLFHYYDKDFNNEADTPDNFQSRRPNTSFCFLDIRSPGLGDTAMYLCATSRDPGRSPYEQYFGPGTRLTVT.

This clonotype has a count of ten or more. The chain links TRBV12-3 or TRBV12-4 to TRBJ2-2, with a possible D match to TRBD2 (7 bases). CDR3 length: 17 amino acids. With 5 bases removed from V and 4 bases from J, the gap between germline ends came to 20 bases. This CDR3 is CASSSGTSVFPTGELFF. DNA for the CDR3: TGTGCCAGCAGTAGCGGGACATCCGTTTTCCCCACCGGGGAGCTGTTTTTT.

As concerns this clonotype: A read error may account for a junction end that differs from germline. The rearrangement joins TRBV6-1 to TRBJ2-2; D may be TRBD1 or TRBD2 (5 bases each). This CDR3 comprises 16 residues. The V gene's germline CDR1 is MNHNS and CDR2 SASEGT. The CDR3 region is CASIPTRGDNTGELLF. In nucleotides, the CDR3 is TGTGCCAGCATTCCGACACGGGGCGACAACACCGGGGAGCTGTTGTTT.

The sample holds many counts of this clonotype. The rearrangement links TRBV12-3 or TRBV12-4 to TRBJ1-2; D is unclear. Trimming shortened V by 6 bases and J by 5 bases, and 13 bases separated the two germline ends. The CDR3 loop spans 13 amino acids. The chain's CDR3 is CASSSVRSYGYTF. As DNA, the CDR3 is TGTGCCAGCAGCTCCGTCAGATCGTATGGCTACACCTTC.

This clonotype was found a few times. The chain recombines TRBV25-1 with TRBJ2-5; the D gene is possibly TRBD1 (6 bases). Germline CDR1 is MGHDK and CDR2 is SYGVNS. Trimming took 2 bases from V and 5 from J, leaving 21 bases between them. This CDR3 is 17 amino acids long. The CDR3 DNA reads TGTGCCAGCAGTGAACCCCTCGGGGACAACGATTGGGAGACCCAGTACTTC. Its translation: CASSEPLGDNDWETQYF.

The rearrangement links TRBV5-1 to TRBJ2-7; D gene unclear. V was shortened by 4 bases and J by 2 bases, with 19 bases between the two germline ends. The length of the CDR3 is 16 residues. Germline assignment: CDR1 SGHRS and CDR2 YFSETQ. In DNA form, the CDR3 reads TGCGCCAGCAGCCCTGGTTTTGGGGAAGTTGCCTACGAGCAGTACTTC. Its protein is CASSPGFGEVAYEQYF.

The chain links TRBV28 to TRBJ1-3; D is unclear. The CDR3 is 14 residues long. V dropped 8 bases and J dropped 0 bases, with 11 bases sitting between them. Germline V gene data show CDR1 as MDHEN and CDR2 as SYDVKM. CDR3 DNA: TGTGCCAGCGGGAGCCCATTCTCTGGAAACACCATATATTTT. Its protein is CASGSPFSGNTIYF.

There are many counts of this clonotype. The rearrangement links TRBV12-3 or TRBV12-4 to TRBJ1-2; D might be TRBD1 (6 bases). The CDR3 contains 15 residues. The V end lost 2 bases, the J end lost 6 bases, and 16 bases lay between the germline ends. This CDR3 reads CASSLQGTTEDGYTF. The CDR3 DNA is TGTGCCAGCAGTTTACAGGGGACGACAGAAGATGGCTACACCTTC.